Shown below are 17 T cell receptor beta chains from a single sample sequenced in a study of T cells in Graves' hyperthyroidism and ophthalmopathy. Regions amplified from RNA transcripts were the TCR beta CDR3 regions. The HTBI set primed first-round TCR CDR3 RT-PCR. TCRdb analysed the multiplex PCR reads with MiXCR anew, one entry per CDR3 protein. The table includes over 700,000 distinct CDR3 sequences, about 38% detected once. The specimen sequenced was blood. The receptors come from a man between 18 and 29 years old with Graves' hyperthyroidism.

This clonotype was recorded many times. The chain links TRBV19 to TRBJ1-5; D gene uncertain. V lost 5 bases and J 3 bases, leaving 11 bases between the germline ends. Germline V gene data show CDR1 as LNHDA and CDR2 as SQIVND (reference sequence). This CDR3 has 14 amino acids. The CDR3 DNA sequence: TGTGCCAGTAGTCCTCAAACGTCCAATCAGCCCCAGCATTTT. This codes for CASSPQTSNQPQHF.

This clonotype was seen ten or more times. This rearrangement joins TRBV29-1 to TRBJ2-5; 7 nucleotides line up with TRBD1. CDR3 length: 13 amino acids. Germline V CDR1 and CDR2: SQVTM, ANQGSEA. V dropped 7 bases and J dropped 4; count of bases not matched to a gene: 9. The chain's CDR3 is CSGRTGIRETQYF. The DNA of the CDR3 is TGCAGCGGGCGGACAGGCATTCGAGAGACCCAGTACTTC. Based on the CDR3 plus reference TRBV29-1 and TRBJ2-5, the full variable domain is SAVISQKPSRDICQRGTSLTIQCQVDSQVTMMFWYRQQPGQSLTLIATANQGSEATYESGFVIDKFPISRPNLTFSTLTVSNMSPEDSSIYLCSGRTGIRETQYFGPGTRLLVL.

With respect to this clonotype: The junction shows a germline mismatch at one end, possibly a read error. The CDR3 loop reads CSALGQGGF. CDR3 bases: TGCAGTGCTCTCGGACAGGGAGGTTTC. The rearrangement joins TRBV20-1 to TRBJ2-5, with TRBD1 identical over 8 bases. This CDR3 spans 9 amino acids. CDR1 DFQATT and CDR2 SNEGSKA come from the germline V gene (reference sequence).

This clonotype was detected only a few times. The chain is built from TRBV2 and TRBJ2-7, with a tentative D call TRBD2 (6 bases). V was clipped by 6 bases and J by 6 bases, with 18 bases between them. Per germline, CDR1 SNHLY and CDR2 FYNNEI. The CDR3 sequence is 14 residues long. In DNA, the CDR3 is TGTGCCAGCAGCTCCGGGACTGAGCCAATCGAGCAGTACTTC. Translating gives CASSSGTEPIEQYF.

Here the CDR3 reads CSARTGSEKLFF. The CDR3, as DNA: TGCAGTGCTAGGACAGGGAGTGAAAAACTGTTTTTT. This chain links TRBV20-1 with TRBJ1-4, with 7 bases matching TRBD1. Germline V gene sequence: CDR1 DFQATT, CDR2 SNEGSKA (reference sequence). The CDR3 totals 12 residues. Germline trimming cut 3 bases from V and 7 bases from J; bases unmatched to any gene: 2.

A note on this clonotype: A read error may account for a junction end that differs from germline. V gene TRBV10-3 combines with J gene TRBJ2-7; a possible D gene is TRBD1 (6 bases). The CDR3 totals 14 residues. Germline values: CDR1 ENHRY, CDR2 SYGVKD. Here the CDR3 DNA reads TGTGCCAGCAGTTACTCGCAGGGGCGTTCCGAGCAGTACTTC. It encodes CASSYSQGRSEQYF.

This clonotype was seen only once. The V gene is TRBV7-6, the J gene TRBJ2-2, with TRBD1 identical over 7 bases. CDR1 is SGHVS, CDR2 FNYEAQ, per germline. The trim removed 4 bases at V and 7 bases at J, leaving 6 bases unmatched. CDR3 length: 14 residues. CDR3 nucleotides: TGTGCCAGCAGCTCCGACAGGGTGGTCGGGGAGCTGTTTTTT. Its protein is CASSSDRVVGELFF. The whole variable domain, filled in from reference TRBV7-6 and TRBJ2-2, reads GAGVSQSPRYKVTKRGQDVALRCDPISGHVSLYWYRQALGQGPEFLTYFNYEAQQDKSGLPNDRFSAERPEGSISTLTIQRTEQRDSAMYRCASSSDRVVGELFFGEGSRLTVL.

There are many counts of this clonotype. The V and J genes are TRBV5-6 and TRBJ2-6; no clear D. V was clipped by 4 bases and J by 2 bases, with 7 bases between them. The CDR3 is made up of 14 amino acids. Germline CDR1 SGHDT, CDR2 YYEEEE. The DNA of the CDR3 is TGTGCCAGCAGCCCACCGGCTGGGGCCAACGTCCTGACTTTC. This translates into CASSPPAGANVLTF.

With respect to this clonotype: Possible read error: a much larger clone is one base away. The CDR3 does not close with the conserved phenylalanine or tryptophan, likely indicating a read error. The chain combines TRBV9 with TRBJ2-5; possible D gene TRBD1, 5 bases. CDR1 and CDR2 (germline): SGDLS, YYNGEE. This CDR3 has 15 residues. Trimming cost V 5 bases and J 3 bases, with 17 bases left between them. The CDR3 loop is CASSPQDGREETQYL. In DNA form, the CDR3 reads TGTGCCAGCAGTCCTCAGGACGGCAGGGAAGAGACCCAGTACCTC.

V is TRBV10-3 and J is TRBJ1-5, with 12 bases matching TRBD1. Germline lookup yields CDR1 ENHRY and CDR2 SYGVKD. There are 15 residues in the CDR3. Trimming at V came to 7 bases and at J to 5 bases, leaving 6 bases not matched to a gene. This CDR3 is CAITKGTGGHQPQHF. The CDR3 bases are TGTGCCATCACGAAGGGGACAGGGGGCCATCAGCCCCAGCATTTT.

This chain links TRBV19 with TRBJ1-2; D possibly corresponds to TRBD1 (5 bases). The V gene lost 5 bases and the J gene lost 4 bases, with 11 bases spanning the gap. CDR3 length: 13 residues. Germline assignment: CDR1 LNHDA and CDR2 SQIVND (reference sequence). CDR3 DNA sequence: TGTGCCAGTAGTGAGACAGAATCCTATGGCTACACCTTC. Translating it yields CASSETESYGYTF.

This clonotype was found once. This chain uses TRBV29-1 with TRBJ2-7, with 10 bases matching TRBD1. With 2 bases clipped from V and 6 bases from J, the junction kept 4 bases outside the gene matches. The CDR3 has 13 amino acids. The germline gives CDR1 SQVTM, CDR2 ANQGSEA. The CDR3 sequence is CSVELGTGVEQYF. In DNA, the CDR3 is TGCAGCGTTGAATTGGGGACAGGGGTCGAGCAGTACTTC.

This clonotype came up many times. The rearrangement uses TRBV19 and TRBJ1-5; TRBD1 matches at 10 bases. J lost 6 bases, V lost 10 bases, and 6 bases had no gene match. The germline CDR1 and CDR2 sequences are LNHDA and SQIVND (reference sequence). This CDR3 has 13 residues. The CDR3 nucleotides are TGTGCCACTACAGGACAGGGGGGTCAGCCCCAGCATTTT. Translation: CATTGQGGQPQHF.

The chain is built from TRBV29-1 and TRBJ1-4, with TRBD1 as a possible D gene (6 bases). Trimming shortened V by 3 bases and J by 8 bases, and 10 bases separated the two germline ends. CDR3 length: 12 residues. Per germline, CDR1 SQVTM and CDR2 ANQGSEA. The CDR3 DNA follows: TGCAGCGTTGACGAGGGGGACGAAAAACTGTTTTTT. It specifies CSVDEGDEKLFF.

A note on this clonotype: A read error may explain this, as a much larger clone is one base away. The chain joins TRBV7-9 to TRBJ2-7, with 7 bases that match TRBD1. CDR3 size: 15 residues. Trimming at V came to 4 bases and at J to 5 bases, leaving 11 bases not matched to a gene. Germline assignment: CDR1 SEHNR and CDR2 FQNEAQ (reference sequence). The CDR3 coding sequence is TGTGCCAGCAGCTCCCCACGGGACAGAACCCACGAGCAGTACTTC. It yields the protein CASSSPRDRTHEQYF.

This clonotype occurred many times. The chain is built from TRBV24-1 and TRBJ2-5; 7 positions agree with TRBD2. J gave up 5 bases and V 7 bases, and 12 bases lay outside the gene matches. This CDR3 is built from 15 residues. Germline V lookup: CDR1 KGHDR, CDR2 SFDVKD. CDR3 bases: TGTGCCACCAGCGACGGGAGCGGGGAGAGGGAGACCCAGTACTTC. Encoded protein: CATSDGSGERETQYF.

There are many counts of this clonotype. The chain uses TRBV24-1 and TRBJ1-2; D is unclear. The CDR3 totals 13 residues. The germline CDR1 and CDR2 sequences are KGHDR and SFDVKD. V was pared by 3 bases and J by 4 bases, with 8 bases between. CDR3 coding DNA: TGTGCCACCAGTGATGGTGAGGGCTATGGCTACACCTTC. It codes for CATSDGEGYGYTF.